These T cell receptor beta chains were read from a single sample in a study of Graves' ophthalmopathy and Graves' hyperthyroidism. Each CDR3 protein is one row after TCRdb ran MiXCR on the multiplex PCR reads. Of approximately 1.2 million distinct CDR3 sequences in the sample, 35% to 40% were seen once. Sequenced sample: peripheral blood or thyroid tissue (not recorded which). The receptor source for this set is an adult man with Graves' hyperthyroidism. Each CDR3 is given with its conserved first and last residue. Fields, in order: D gene, J gene, V gene, clone size, CDR3 DNA, CDR3 protein. A D gene is named only where the DNA matches it firmly. Some rows mark clone size as missing; the rest say once, few, many or name a class of expanded clone.

. TRBJ2-7 TRBV29-1 . TGCAGCGTTGGGGGCAGGGACAACTCCTACGAGCAGTACTTC CSVGGRDNSYEQYF
TRBD1 TRBJ1-5 TRBV6-6 . TGTGCCAGCAAAAAAATACAGGGGGGCACTGATGGAAATCAGCCCCAGCATTTT CASKKIQGGTDGNQPQHF
TRBD1 TRBJ2-7 TRBV5-1 . TGCGCCAGCAGCTTGGTCGGCAGGGGGATCGACGAGCAGTACTTC CASSLVGRGIDEQYF
. TRBJ1-2 TRBV12-3/TRBV12-4 many TGTGCCAGCAGTGGCCTTGGGGACGGCTACACCTTC CASSGLGDGYTF
TRBD2 TRBJ2-7 TRBV25-1 many TGTGCCAGCAGTGATCTAGCGGAGGGCCCCTACGAGCAGTACTTC CASSDLAEGPYEQYF
TRBD2 TRBJ2-5 TRBV7-3 many TGTGCCAGCAGCTTAAGGAGTCTAGCGGGATTTCCTCTGGAGACCCAGTACTTC CASSLRSLAGFPLETQYF
TRBD1 TRBJ1-6 TRBV27 . TGTGCCAGCAGTTGGGACAGGGGCCGCTCCTATAATTCACCCCTCCACTTT CASSWDRGRSYNSPLHF
. TRBJ2-7 TRBV7-9 many TGTGCCAGCAGCTTAGTCGGCAGGCCCTCCTACGAGCAGTACTTC CASSLVGRPSYEQYF
. TRBJ1-1 TRBV5-6 many TGTGCCAGCAGCCGAGGTCCTGGGAAGAACACTGAAGCTTTCTTT CASSRGPGKNTEAFF
. TRBJ2-6 TRBV2 . TGTGCCAGCAGCTTGTTAGCGGGGGCCAACGTCCTGACTTTC CASSLLAGANVLTF
TRBD1 TRBJ1-2 TRBV7-2 . TGTGCCAGCAGCTTAGCCGGACAGGGCCCTGGCTACACCTTC CASSLAGQGPGYTF
TRBD1 TRBJ1-1 TRBV18 once TGTGCCAGCTCAGAGACAGGGAGAACGGTCGCTGAAGCTTTCTTT CASSETGRTVAEAFF
. TRBJ2-5 TRBV6-2/TRBV6-3 . TGTGCCAGCAGTTCCCGGACACTCCAAGAGACCCAGTACTTC CASSSRTLQETQYF
. TRBJ1-1 TRBV7-9 few TGTGCCAGCAGCCTTCGACAGGATTCTACTTTCTTT CASSLRQDSTFF
TRBD1 TRBJ1-5 TRBV12-3/TRBV12-4 . TGTGCCAGCAGAGTGACAGGGGACTATCAGCCCCAGCATTTT CASRVTGDYQPQHF
TRBD1 TRBJ1-2 TRBV5-6 . TGTGCCAGCAGCTTGGCCGGGACAGGGCGTAGGGGCTACACCTTC CASSLAGTGRRGYTF
TRBD2 TRBJ2-7 TRBV7-6 . TGTGCCAGCAGCTCCAGGCGGGAGGGCCGGTCGTACGAGCAGTACTTC CASSSRREGRSYEQYF
TRBD1 TRBJ2-2 TRBV29-1 . TGCAGCGTTGGGACAGGGGGGCGCGGGGAGCTGTTTTTT CSVGTGGRGELFF
. TRBJ2-7 TRBV6-5 few TGTGCCAGCAACAGGGCAGGCCTCTACGAGCAGTACTTC CASNRAGLYEQYF
TRBD1 TRBJ1-5 TRBV2 . TGTGCCAGGAGTCGGACAGGGGGTGGTGAGCAGCCCCAGCATTTT CARSRTGGGEQPQHF
TRBD2 TRBJ2-1 TRBV19 . TGTGCCAGTAGATGGAGGACTAGCGGGATCAATGAGCAGTTCTTC CASRWRTSGINEQFF
TRBD2 TRBJ2-7 TRBV19 . TGTGCCTGGCGGGAGGGCCCTCGGGAGCAGTACTTC CAWREGPREQYF
TRBD1 TRBJ1-1 TRBV29-1 many TGCAGCGTTGGAAGACAGGGGGCAACTGAAGCTTTCTTT CSVGRQGATEAFF
. TRBJ2-2 TRBV29-1 many TGCAGCGTTGAATCCCTATTCACCGGGGAGCTGTTTTTT CSVESLFTGELFF
TRBD2 TRBJ2-7 TRBV12-3/TRBV12-4 . TGTGCCAGCAGTCCCCAGCTAGCGGCCCTTAGCTCCTACGAGCAGTACTTC CASSPQLAALSSYEQYF
. TRBJ2-7 TRBV12-3/TRBV12-4 many TGTGCCAGCAGCCCGGGACCCTACGAGCAGTACTTC CASSPGPYEQYF
. TRBJ2-2 TRBV5-1 . TGCGCCAGCAGACCGGCAGGGGTTGGCACCGGGGAGCTGTTTTTT CASRPAGVGTGELFF
. TRBJ2-2 TRBV4-3 many TGCGCCAGCAGCCCTCAGTTAGGGGGGGAGCTGTTTTTT CASSPQLGGELFF
. TRBJ1-5 TRBV20-1 few TGCAGTGCTAGAAGACTGGGGGGCAATCAGCCCCAGCATTTT CSARRLGGNQPQHF
. TRBJ1-1 TRBV15 many TGTGCCACCAGCCGAGCTGAACCTGAAGCTTTCTTT CATSRAEPEAFF
. TRBJ1-3 TRBV15 . TGTGCCACCAGCAGCGTTGGAGACAGGATTGGAAACACCATATATTTT CATSSVGDRIGNTIYF
TRBD1 TRBJ2-5 TRBV7-9 many TGTGCCAGCAGCTTACCTAGCCGTTCCACAGGGGGACCAGAGACCCAGTACTTC CASSLPSRSTGGPETQYF
TRBD1 TRBJ1-2 TRBV5-6 few TGTGCCAGCAGCTCAAACCGGGACAGGTGGGAGTGGCACTATGGCTACACCTTC CASSSNRDRWEWHYGYTF
TRBD1 TRBJ2-3 TRBV6-6 . TGTGCCAGCAGGCTGGGACAGGGTGTCACAGATACGCAGTATTTT CASRLGQGVTDTQYF
. TRBJ2-5 TRBV7-8 few TGTGCCAGCAGCTTAAAAACCGGGACCAAAAAAGAGACCCAGTACTTC CASSLKTGTKKETQYF
TRBD2 TRBJ2-7 TRBV4-2 few TGTGCCAGCAGCCAAGACGGACTAGCGGGAGACGAGCAGTACTTC CASSQDGLAGDEQYF